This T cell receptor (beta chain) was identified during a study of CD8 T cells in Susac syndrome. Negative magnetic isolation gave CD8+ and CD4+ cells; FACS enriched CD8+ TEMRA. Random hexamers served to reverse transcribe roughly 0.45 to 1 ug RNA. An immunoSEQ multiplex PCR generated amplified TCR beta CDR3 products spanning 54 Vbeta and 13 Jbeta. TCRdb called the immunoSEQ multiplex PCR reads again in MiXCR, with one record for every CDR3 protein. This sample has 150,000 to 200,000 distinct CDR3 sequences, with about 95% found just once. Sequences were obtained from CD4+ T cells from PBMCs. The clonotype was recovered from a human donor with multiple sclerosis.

In DNA, the CDR3 is TGTGCCAGCAGTATCGAGACAGGGTCCTACACCTTC. It specifies CASSIETGSYTF. The rearrangement links TRBV2 to TRBJ1-2, with 7 bases that match TRBD1. The germline gives CDR1 SNHLY, CDR2 FYNNEI. The CDR3 is 12 residues long. V was pared by 5 bases and J by 10 bases, with 7 bases of the junction left unmatched.